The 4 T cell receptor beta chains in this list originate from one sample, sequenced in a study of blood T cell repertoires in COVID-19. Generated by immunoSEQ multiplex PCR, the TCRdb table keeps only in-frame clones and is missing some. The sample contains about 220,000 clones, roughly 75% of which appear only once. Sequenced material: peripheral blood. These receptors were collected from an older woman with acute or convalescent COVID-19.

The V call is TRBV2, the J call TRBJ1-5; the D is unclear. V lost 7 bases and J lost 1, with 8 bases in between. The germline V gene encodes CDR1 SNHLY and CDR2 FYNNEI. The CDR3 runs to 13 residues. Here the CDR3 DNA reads TGTGCCAGCAACAAGATGAGCAATCAGCCCCAGCATTTT. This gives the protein CASNKMSNQPQHF.

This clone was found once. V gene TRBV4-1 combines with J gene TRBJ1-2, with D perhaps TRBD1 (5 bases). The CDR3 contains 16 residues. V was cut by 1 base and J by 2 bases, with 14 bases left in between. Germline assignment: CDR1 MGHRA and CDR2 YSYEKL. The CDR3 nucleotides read TGCGCCAGCAGCCAAGGCGATGACAGTCCGAACTATGGCTACACCTTC. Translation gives CASSQGDDSPNYGYTF.

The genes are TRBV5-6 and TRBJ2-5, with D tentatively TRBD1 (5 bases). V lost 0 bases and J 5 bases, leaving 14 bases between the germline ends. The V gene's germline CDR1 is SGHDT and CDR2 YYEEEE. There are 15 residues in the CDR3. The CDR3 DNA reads TGTGCCAGCAGCTTGGCACAGGCCGGCTTGGAGACCCAGTACTTC. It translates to CASSLAQAGLETQYF.

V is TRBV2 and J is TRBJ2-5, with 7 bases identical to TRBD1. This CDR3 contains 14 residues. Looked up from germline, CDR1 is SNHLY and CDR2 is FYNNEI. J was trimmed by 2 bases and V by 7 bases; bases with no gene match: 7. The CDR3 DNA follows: TGTGCCAGCACGCCCGGGACAGCGCAAGAGACCCAGTACTTC. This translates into CASTPGTAQETQYF.